Listed below are T cell receptor beta chains from one sample, sequenced in a study of blood T cell repertoires in COVID-19. Sequencing used immunoSEQ multiplex PCR; TCRdb keeps in-frame clones, though not all of them. The data show 110,000 to 150,000 clones, with about 79% seen just once and just over 9% held by the top ten. Sequencing was done on a sample of PBMCs or T cells enriched from blood (not recorded which). Source of these receptors: a man aged 45 to 65 who had recovered from COVID-19. Both conserved end residues are part of each CDR3.

TRBV30	14	TRBJ1-5	CAWSDRGNNQPQHF
TRBV28	16	TRBJ2-3	CASSTPSGVSTDTQYF
TRBV4-3	16	TRBJ1-3	CASSQVRSSSGNTIYF
TRBV24-1	15	TRBJ2-2	CATSAETGSTGELFF
TRBV2	14	TRBJ2-3	CASTLRAGADTQYF
TRBV27	15	TRBJ2-1	CASSLGTGVGNEQFF
TRBV5-1	12	TRBJ1-4	CASSLQNEKLFF
TRBV3-1/TRBV3-2	15	TRBJ1-4	CASSHLGTTDEKLFF
TRBV29-1	12	TRBJ1-2	CSAVGQGLFYTF
TRBV4-3	14	TRBJ1-4	CASSQGGGNEKLFF
TRBV5-4	11	TRBJ2-1	CASSFINEQFF
TRBV18	14	TRBJ1-6	CASLPGGLNSPLHF
TRBV24-1	15	TRBJ2-2	CATRGTAGYTGELFF
TRBV4-1	15	TRBJ1-4	CASSQLQGADEKLFF
TRBV27	13	TRBJ2-1	CASSFPGQAPKFF
TRBV5-1	15	TRBJ2-2	CASSLPGGFTGELFF
TRBV24-1	17	TRBJ1-3	CATSEGTGSEVGNTIYF
TRBV5-4	12	TRBJ1-1	CASWGGNTEAFF
TRBV4-3	13	TRBJ2-7	CASSQLTGGEQYF
TRBV5-6	13	TRBJ1-2	CASSSGGDYGYTF
TRBV4-3	13	TRBJ2-7	CASSQDTRYEQYF
TRBV7-9	13	TRBJ1-1	CASSPTGEAEAFF
TRBV9	14	TRBJ1-4	CASSPGTGGEKLFF
TRBV28	13	TRBJ2-7	CATYSGGAFEQYF
TRBV2	13	TRBJ2-2	CAIRTSNTGELFF
TRBV5-1	16	TRBJ2-2	CASSRSGTANTGELFF
TRBV29-1	16	TRBJ1-2	CSVLAVDRVSSYGYTF
TRBV19	13	TRBJ2-7	CARGDREGYEQYF
TRBV4-1	17	TRBJ2-1	CASSPYPTSGGAGEQFF
TRBV29-1	12	TRBJ1-2	CSVVGRDYGYTF
TRBV3-1/TRBV3-2	17	TRBJ1-4	CASSRPTVGGANEKLFF
TRBV7-9	17	TRBJ2-2	CASSAIFGTGSTGELFF
TRBV7-9	16	TRBJ2-6	CASSVADRAGANVLTF
TRBV5-1	15	TRBJ2-7	CASSSGLADSYEQYF
TRBV5-1	17	TRBJ1-1	CASSLVLQGSWGTEAFF
TRBV5-1	17	TRBJ2-3	CASSTATSGGRADTQYF
TRBV30	13	TRBJ1-5	CAGGQGFHQPQHF
TRBV4-2	15	TRBJ2-5	CASSQERGGQETQYF